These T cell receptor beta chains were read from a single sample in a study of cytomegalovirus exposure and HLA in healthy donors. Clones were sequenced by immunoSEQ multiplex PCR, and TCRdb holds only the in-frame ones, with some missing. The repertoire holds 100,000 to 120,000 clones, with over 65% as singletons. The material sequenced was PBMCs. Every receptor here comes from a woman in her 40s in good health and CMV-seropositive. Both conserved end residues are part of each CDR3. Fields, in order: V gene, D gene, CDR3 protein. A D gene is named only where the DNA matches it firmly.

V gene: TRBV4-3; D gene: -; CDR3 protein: CASSQEPVNTGELFF
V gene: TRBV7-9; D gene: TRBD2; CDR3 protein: CASSQGLADYNEQFF
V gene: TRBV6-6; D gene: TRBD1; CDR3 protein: CASSPWTGGTEAFF
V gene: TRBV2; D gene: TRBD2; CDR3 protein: CASSGGLGAYEQYF
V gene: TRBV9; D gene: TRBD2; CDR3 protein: CASSARTSGQETQYF
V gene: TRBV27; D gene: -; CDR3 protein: CASRSQSYNSPLHF
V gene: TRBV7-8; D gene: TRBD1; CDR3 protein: CASSLGTGVSQTQYF
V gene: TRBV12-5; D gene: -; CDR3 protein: CASGFIAEETQYF
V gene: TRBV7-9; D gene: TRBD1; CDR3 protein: CASSLSGTGIGQPQHF
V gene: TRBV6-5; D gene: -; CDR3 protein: CASSYRVSSTEAFF
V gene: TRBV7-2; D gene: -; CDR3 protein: CASSLQGITEAFF
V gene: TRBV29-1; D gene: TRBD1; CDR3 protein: CSVAGQGPGANVLTF
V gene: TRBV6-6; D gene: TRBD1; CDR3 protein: CASSLNRGSGTEAFF
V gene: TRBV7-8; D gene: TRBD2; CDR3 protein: CASSSPRWGTSGRFSDTQYF
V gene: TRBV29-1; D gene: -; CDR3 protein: CSVEAAYNEQFF
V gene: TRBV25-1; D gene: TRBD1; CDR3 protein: CASRDRAETQYF
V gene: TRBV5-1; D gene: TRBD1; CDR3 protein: CASSPGGSNQPQHF
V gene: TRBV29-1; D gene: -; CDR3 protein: CSVGRDSVEYF
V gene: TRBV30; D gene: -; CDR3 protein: CAWSVGGTGLGQAFF
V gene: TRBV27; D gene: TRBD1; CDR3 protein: CASSLLRGQGSGYTF
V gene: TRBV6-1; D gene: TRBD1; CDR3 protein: CASSESGGEKLFF
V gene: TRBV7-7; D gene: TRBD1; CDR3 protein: CASSLGTGVTDTQYF
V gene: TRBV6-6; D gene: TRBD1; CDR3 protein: CASSDRGTYGYTF
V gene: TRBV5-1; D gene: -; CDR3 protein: CASSLVPRQGIMNTEAFF
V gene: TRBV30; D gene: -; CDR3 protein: CAFYEGVPTEAFF
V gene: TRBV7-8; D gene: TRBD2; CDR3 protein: CASSVLAGLEETQYF
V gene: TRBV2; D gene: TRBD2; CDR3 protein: CASSEGRREGSEQYF
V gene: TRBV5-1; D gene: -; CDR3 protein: CASSLGGLETQYF
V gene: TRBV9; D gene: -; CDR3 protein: CASSLGHQGEQFF
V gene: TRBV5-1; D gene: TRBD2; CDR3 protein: CASSQTSGGAEGFF
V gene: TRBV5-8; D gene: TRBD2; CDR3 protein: CASSLGEGYEQYF
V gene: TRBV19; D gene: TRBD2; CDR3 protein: CASNIEGLARNEQFF
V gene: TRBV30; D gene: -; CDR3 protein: CAWSLGAGRADTQYF